This T cell receptor beta chain is from a study of Tregs in tolerant kidney transplant recipients. Study conclusions and caveats: Antigen-driven expansion was suggested because donor-specific Tregs expanded more than all Tregs in tolerant patients.

Recipients received nonmyeloablative bone marrow transplants from related graft donors, with transient mixed chimerism. Method: immunoSEQ multiplex PCR; TCRdb's copy keeps in-frame clones and lacks some. The top ten clones hold about 1.6% of a sample with 81,000 or so clones, about 91% of them seen once. As for this clone: Its antigen is still unknown.

This specimen was CD4+ T cells from blood (PBMCs), taken 24 months after the transplant. The receptor was derived from a human patient who received a combined kidney and bone marrow transplant. Part of the T cells may come from the graft donor.

The CDR3 reads CASSQADRGRRAFF. The DNA of the CDR3 is TGCGCCAGCAGCCAAGCAGACAGGGGGCGCCGGGCTTTCTTT. The J gene is TRBJ1-1, the V gene TRBV4-3; 10 bases fit TRBD1. Trimming at V came to 1 base and at J to 11 bases, leaving 7 bases not matched to a gene. This CDR3 region has 14 residues. Germline CDR1 reads LGHNA; CDR2 reads YSLEER.